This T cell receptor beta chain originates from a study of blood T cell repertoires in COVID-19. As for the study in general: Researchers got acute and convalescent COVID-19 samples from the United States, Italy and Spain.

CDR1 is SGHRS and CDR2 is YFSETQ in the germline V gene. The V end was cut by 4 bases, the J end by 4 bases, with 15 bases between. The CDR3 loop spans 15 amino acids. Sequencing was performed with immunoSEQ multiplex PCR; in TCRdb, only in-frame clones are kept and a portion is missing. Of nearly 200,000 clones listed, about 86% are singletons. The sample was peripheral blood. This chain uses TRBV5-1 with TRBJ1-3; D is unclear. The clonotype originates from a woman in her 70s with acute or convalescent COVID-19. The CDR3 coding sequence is TGCGCCAGCAGCACTGACATGGCACACGGAAACACCATATATTTT. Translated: CASSTDMAHGNTIYF. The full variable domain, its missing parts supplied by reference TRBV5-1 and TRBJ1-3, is KAGVTQTPRYLIKTRGQQVTLSCSPISGHRSVSWYQQTPGQGLQFLFEYFSETQRNKGNFPGRFSGRQFSNSRSEMNVSTLELGDSALYLCASSTDMAHGNTIYFGEGSWLTVV.